This note documents a single T cell receptor beta chain sequence. MiXCR, applied by TCRdb to the PCR reads, yields one record per CDR3 protein. The sample shows tens of thousands of distinct CDR3 sequences, under 20% of them seen only once. Germline V gene sequence: CDR1 LGHNT, CDR2 FRNRAP. The CDR3 has 13 amino acids. The germline V and J ends were trimmed by 5 bases and 6 bases, with 12 bases remaining between them. The sample is drawn from a study of molecular identifiers for immune sequencing clone quantification. A CD8+CD4-CCR7+CD45RA+ phenotype served as the sorting definition for naive CD8 T cells.

Sample: naive CD8+ T cells from blood, with Jurkat cell RNA spiked in. Sample subset: FACS-sorted CD8+CD4-CCR7+CD45RA+ naive T cells. The chain joins TRBV12-5 to TRBJ2-3; D not resolved. This TCR came from a human donor in good health. Some libraries in this study had Jurkat cell RNA spiked in. CDR3 coding DNA: TGTGCTAGTGGTCCAAGTAACTGGGATACGCAGTATTTT. Its translation: CASGPSNWDTQYF.